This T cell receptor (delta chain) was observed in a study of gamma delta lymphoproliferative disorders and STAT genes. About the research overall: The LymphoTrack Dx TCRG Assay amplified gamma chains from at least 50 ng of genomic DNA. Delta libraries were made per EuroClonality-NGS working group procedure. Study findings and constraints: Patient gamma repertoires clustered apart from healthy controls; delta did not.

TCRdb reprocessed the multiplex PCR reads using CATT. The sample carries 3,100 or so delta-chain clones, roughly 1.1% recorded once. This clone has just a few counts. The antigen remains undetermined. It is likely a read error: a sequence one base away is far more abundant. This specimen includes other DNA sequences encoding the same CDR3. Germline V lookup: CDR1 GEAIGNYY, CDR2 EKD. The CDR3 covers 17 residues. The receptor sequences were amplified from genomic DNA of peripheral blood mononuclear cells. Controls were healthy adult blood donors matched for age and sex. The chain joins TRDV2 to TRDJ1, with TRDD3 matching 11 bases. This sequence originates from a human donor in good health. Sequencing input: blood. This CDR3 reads CACDSLGDTGYTDKLIF. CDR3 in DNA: TGTGCTTGTGACAGTCTGGGGGATACAGGGTACACCGATAAACTCATCTTT.